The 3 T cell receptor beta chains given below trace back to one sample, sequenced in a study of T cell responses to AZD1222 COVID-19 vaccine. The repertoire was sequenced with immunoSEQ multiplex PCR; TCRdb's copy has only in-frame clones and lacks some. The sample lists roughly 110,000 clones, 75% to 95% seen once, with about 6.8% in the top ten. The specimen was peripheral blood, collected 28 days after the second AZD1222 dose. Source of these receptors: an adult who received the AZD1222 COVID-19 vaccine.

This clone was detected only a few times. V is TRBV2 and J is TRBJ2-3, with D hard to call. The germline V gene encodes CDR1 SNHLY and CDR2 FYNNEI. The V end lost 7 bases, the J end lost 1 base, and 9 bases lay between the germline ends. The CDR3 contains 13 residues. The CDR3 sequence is CASKGDGTDTQYF. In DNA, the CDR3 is TGTGCCAGCAAAGGAGATGGCACAGATACGCAGTATTTT. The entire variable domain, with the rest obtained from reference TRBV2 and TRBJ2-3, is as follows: EPEVTQTPSHQVTQMGQEVILRCVPISNHLYFYWYRQILGQKVEFLVSFYNNEISEKSEIFDDQFSVERPDGSNFTLKIRSTKLEDSAMYFCASKGDGTDTQYFGPGTRLTVL.

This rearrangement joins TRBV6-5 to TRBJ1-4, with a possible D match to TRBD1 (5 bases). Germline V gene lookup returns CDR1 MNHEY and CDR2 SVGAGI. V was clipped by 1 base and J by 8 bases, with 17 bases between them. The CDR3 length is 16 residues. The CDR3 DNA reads TGTGCCAGCAGTTACTGGCGGGGGGGTGGAAAAGAAAAACTGTTTTTT. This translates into CASSYWRGGGKEKLFF.

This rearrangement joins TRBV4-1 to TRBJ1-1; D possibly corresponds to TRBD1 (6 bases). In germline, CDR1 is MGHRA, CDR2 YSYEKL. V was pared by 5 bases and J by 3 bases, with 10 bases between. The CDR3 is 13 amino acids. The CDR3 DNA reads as TGCGCCAGCAGCTACTGGACAGACACTGAAGCTTTCTTT. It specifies CASSYWTDTEAFF.